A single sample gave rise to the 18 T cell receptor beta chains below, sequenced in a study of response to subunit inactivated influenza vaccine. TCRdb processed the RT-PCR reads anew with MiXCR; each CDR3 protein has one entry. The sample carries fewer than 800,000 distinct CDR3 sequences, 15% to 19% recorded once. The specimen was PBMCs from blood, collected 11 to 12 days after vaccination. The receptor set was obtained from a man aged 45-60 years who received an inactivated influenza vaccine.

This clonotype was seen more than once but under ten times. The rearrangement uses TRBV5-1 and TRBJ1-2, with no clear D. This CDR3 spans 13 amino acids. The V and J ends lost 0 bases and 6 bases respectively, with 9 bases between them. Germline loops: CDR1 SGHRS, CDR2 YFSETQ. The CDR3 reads CASSLDILNGYTF. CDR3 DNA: TGCGCCAGCAGCTTGGATATCTTGAATGGCTACACCTTC.

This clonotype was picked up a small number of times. The CDR3 DNA follows: TGTGCCAGCAGTTTTGGGGGTGCGGGACCCGTGGGGTTCTTC. Protein sequence: CASSFGGAGPVGFF. V gene TRBV12-3 or TRBV12-4 combines with J gene TRBJ2-1; possibly TRBD2 for D (6 bases). Trimming took 3 bases from V and 15 from J, leaving 21 bases between them. The CDR3 spans 14 residues.

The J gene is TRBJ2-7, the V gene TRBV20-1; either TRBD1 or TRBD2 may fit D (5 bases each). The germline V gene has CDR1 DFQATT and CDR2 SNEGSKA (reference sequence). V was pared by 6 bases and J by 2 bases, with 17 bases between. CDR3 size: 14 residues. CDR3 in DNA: TGCAGTGCCGCCGGGACCCAGACCCCCTACGAGCAGTACTTC. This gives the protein CSAAGTQTPYEQYF.

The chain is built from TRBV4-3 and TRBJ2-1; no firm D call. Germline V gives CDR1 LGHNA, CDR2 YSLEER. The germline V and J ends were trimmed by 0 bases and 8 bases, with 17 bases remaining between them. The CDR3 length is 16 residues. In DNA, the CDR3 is TGCGCCAGCAGCCAAGATATGGGTGGTCTAAGATATGAGCAGTTCTTC. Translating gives CASSQDMGGLRYEQFF.

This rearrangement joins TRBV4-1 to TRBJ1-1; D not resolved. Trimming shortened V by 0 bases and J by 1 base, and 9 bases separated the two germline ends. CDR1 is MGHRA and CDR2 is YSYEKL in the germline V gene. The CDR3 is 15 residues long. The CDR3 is CASSQDIRQNTEAFF. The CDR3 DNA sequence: TGCGCCAGCAGCCAAGATATCCGGCAGAACACTGAAGCTTTCTTT.

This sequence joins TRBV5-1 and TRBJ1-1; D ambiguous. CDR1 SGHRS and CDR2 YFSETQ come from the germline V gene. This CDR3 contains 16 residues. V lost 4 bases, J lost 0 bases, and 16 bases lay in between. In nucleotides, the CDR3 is TGCGCCAGCAGCCCCACGAGCTTACAAGTGAACACTGAAGCTTTCTTT. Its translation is CASSPTSLQVNTEAFF.

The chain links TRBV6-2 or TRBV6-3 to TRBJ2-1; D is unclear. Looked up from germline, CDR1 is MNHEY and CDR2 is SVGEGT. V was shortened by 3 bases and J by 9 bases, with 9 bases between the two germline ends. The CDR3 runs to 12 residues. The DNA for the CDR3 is TGTGCCAGCAGTTATCATCACCCTGAGCAGTTCTTC. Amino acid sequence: CASSYHHPEQFF.

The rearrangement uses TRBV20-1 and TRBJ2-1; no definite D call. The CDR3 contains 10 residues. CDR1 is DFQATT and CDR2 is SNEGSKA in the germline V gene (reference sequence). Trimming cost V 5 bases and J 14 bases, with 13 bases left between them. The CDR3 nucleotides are TGCAGTGCTCAGAGAGGACCCGAGTTCTTC. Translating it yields CSAQRGPEFF.

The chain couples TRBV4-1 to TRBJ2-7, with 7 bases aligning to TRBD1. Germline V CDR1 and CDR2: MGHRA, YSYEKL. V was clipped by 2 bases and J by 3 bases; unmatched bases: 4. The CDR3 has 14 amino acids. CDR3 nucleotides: TGCGCCAGCAGCCAAAAACAGGGGAACTACGAGCAGTACTTC. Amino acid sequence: CASSQKQGNYEQYF.

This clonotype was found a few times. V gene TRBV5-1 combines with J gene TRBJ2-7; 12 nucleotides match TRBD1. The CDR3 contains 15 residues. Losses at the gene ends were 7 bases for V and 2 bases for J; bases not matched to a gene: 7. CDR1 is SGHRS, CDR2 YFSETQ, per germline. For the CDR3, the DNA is TGCGCCAGCGCTGCCGGGACAGGGGGCCCCTACGAGCAGTACTTC. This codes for CASAAGTGGPYEQYF.

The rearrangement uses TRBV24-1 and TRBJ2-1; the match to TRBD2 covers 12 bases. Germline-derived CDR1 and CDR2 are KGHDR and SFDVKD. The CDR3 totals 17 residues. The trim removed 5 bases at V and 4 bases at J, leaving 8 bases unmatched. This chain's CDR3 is CATSGSAGTSGYNEQFF. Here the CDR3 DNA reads TGTGCCACCAGTGGTTCGGCCGGGACTAGCGGGTACAATGAGCAGTTCTTC.

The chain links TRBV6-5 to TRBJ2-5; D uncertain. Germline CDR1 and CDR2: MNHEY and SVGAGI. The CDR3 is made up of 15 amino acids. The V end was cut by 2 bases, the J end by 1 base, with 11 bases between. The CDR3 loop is CASSYVGGSQETQYF. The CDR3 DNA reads TGTGCCAGCAGTTACGTCGGTGGTTCCCAAGAGACCCAGTACTTC.

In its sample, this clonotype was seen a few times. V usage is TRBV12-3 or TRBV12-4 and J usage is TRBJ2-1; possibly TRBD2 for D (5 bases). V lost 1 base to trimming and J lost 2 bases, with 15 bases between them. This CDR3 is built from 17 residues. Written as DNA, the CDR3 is TGTGCCAGCAGTTTAGGGCGGCTAGCAGGAACCTACAATGAGCAGTTCTTC. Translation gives CASSLGRLAGTYNEQFF.

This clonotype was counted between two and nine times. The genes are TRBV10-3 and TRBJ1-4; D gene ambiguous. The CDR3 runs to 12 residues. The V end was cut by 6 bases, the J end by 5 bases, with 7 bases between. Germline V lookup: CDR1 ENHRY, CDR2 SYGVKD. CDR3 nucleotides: TGTGCCATCAGCGGAGCGAATGAAAAACTGTTTTTT. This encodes CAISGANEKLFF.

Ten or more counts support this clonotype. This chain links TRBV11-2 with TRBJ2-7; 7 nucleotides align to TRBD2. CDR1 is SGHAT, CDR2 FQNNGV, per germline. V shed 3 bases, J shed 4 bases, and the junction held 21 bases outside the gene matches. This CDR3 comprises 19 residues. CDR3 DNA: TGTGCCAGCAGCTTGACCACGGGACTAACTAGGAGTCTATCTTACGAGCAGTACTTC. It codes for CASSLTTGLTRSLSYEQYF.

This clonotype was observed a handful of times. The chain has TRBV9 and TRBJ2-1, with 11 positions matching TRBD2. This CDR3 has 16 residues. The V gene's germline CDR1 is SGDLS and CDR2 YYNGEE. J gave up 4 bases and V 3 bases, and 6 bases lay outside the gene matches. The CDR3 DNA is TGTGCCAGCAGCGGACTAGCGGGAAGATTATACAATGAGCAGTTCTTC. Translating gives CASSGLAGRLYNEQFF.

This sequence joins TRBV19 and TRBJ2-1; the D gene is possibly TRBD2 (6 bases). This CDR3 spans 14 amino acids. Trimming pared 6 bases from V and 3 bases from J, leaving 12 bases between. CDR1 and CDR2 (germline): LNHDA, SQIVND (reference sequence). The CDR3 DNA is TGTGCCAGTAGCCTCTCAGCGGGCTACAATGAGCAGTTCTTC. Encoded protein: CASSLSAGYNEQFF.

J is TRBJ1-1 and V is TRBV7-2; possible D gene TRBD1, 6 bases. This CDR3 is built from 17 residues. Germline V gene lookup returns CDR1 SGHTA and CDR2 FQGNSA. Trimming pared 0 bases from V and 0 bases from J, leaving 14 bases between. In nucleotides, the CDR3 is TGTGCCAGCAGCTTAGCGATGGGGGGCCTCTTGAACACTGAAGCTTTCTTT. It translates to CASSLAMGGLLNTEAFF.